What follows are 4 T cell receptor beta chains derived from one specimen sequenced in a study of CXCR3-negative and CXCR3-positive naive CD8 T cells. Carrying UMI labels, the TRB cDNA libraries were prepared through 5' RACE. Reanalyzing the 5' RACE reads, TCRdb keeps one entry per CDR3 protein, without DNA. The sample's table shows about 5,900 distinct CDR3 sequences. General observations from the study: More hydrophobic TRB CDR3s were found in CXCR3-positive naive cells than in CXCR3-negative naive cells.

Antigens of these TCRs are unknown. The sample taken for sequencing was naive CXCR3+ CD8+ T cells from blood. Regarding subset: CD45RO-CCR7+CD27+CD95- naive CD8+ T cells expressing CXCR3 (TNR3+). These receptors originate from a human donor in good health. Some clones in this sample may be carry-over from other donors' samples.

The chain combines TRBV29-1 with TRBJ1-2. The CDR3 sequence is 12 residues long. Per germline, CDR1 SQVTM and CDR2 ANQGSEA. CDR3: CSVYDTVYGYTF.

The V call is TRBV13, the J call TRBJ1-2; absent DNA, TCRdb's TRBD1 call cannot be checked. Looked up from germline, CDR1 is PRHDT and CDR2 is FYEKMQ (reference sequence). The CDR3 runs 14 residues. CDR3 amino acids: CASSLGAAPYGYTF. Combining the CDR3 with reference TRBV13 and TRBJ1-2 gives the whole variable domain AAGVIQSPRHLIKEKRETATLKCYPIPRHDTVYWYQQGPGQDPQFLISFYEKMQSDKGSIPDRFSAQQFSDYHSELNMSSLELGDSALYFCASSLGAAPYGYTFGSGTRLTVV.

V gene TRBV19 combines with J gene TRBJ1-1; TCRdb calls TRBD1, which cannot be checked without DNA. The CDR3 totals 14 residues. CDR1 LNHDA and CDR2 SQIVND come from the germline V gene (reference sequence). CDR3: CASIRSGLNTEAFF.

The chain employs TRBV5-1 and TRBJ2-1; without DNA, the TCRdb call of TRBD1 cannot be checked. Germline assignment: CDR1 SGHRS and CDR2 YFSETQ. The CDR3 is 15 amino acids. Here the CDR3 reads CASSLIGTEYNEQFF.